This T cell receptor (beta chain) was recorded in a study of blood T cell repertoires in COVID-19. The wider study: COVID-19 samples from acute and convalescent phases originated in the United States, Italy and Spain.

Clones were sequenced by immunoSEQ multiplex PCR, and TCRdb holds only the in-frame ones, with some missing. Among hundreds of thousands of clones listed, around 87% were seen once. Germline CDR1 is GTSNPN and CDR2 is SVGIG (reference sequence). Trimming removed 0 bases from V and 12 bases from J; junction bases left unmatched: 13. The CDR3 is 16 amino acids. Ages ranged from about 18 to 100 years, with residence in approximately 25 US areas. Participants' reported clinical history set cohort assignment. This TCR came from a woman in her late teens or twenties with acute COVID-19. The material sequenced was PBMCs or T cells enriched from blood (not recorded which). The J gene is TRBJ1-6, the V gene TRBV30; TRBD1 matches 8 bases. The CDR3 protein is CAWSVDRGSLPGPLHF. The CDR3, as DNA: TGTGCCTGGAGTGTAGACAGGGGATCCCTACCGGGACCCCTCCACTTT.